This T cell receptor beta chain was recorded in a study of blood T cell repertoires in COVID-19. Study as a whole: From the United States, Italy and Spain came samples of acute and convalescent COVID-19. The analysed material was cDNA or gDNA that came from T cells, B-cell-depleted T cells, or PBMCs.

How the authors handled the data: Reference gene primers were amplified, and this amplification served to estimate nucleated cell counts. Using immunoSEQ multiplex PCR, the repertoire was profiled, and TCRdb retains in-frame clones only, with some absent. Clone size and V and J calls were adopted from that table, with D and trimming inferred from the DNA. Of about 130,000 clones listed, over 70% are singletons. The source of this sequence is a man older than 75 with acute or convalescent COVID-19. Sequenced: peripheral blood.

The CDR3 spells CASSFSGNNEKLFF. DNA for the CDR3: TGTGCCAGCAGCTTCTCAGGAAATAATGAAAAACTGTTTTTT. The chain has TRBV7-9 and TRBJ1-4; D uncertain. V was pared by 3 bases and J by 4 bases, with 9 bases between. CDR3 length: 14 amino acids. The germline CDR1 and CDR2 sequences are SEHNR and FQNEAQ (reference sequence).